Each of the 10 T cell receptor beta chains below was sequenced from the same sample in a study of OX40 agonist ivuxolimab in advanced cancers. Assay: immunoSEQ multiplex PCR; the TCRdb copy retains only in-frame clones and omits some. The sample holds some 95,000 clones, around nine tenths seen once. Material: CD4+ or CD8+ T cells sorted from blood, obtained in a trial of the OX40 agonist ivuxolimab. These TCRs come from an adult with an advanced solid tumor such as melanoma, head and neck, liver or kidney cancer.

V usage is TRBV7-3 and J usage is TRBJ2-7, with 9 positions matching TRBD1. The CDR3 loop spans 15 amino acids. Germline lookup yields CDR1 SGHTA and CDR2 FQGTGA. J was trimmed by 3 bases and V by 0 bases; bases with no gene match: 3. Here the CDR3 reads CASSLTGTGIYEQYF. CDR3 DNA sequence: TGTGCCAGCAGCTTAACTGGGACAGGGATCTACGAGCAGTACTTC. Drawing the rest from reference TRBV7-3 and TRBJ2-7, the complete variable domain is GAGVSQTPSNKVTEKGKYVELRCDPISGHTALYWYRQSLGQGPEFLIYFQGTGAADDSGLPNDRFFAVRPEGSVSTLKIQRTERGDSAVYLCASSLTGTGIYEQYFGPGTRLTVT.

This chain links TRBV29-1 with TRBJ2-1; 7 bases map to TRBD2. Trimming removed 6 bases from V and 5 bases from J; junction bases left unmatched: 7. Germline V gene lookup returns CDR1 SQVTM and CDR2 ANQGSEA. The CDR3 totals 13 residues. The CDR3, as DNA: TGCAGCGTACCGGGGCGGGAGAACAATGAGCAGTTCTTC. It is translated as CSVPGRENNEQFF.

This chain uses TRBV9 with TRBJ1-3, with a possible D match to TRBD1 (5 bases). CDR3 length: 14 residues. Germline values: CDR1 SGDLS, CDR2 YYNGEE. V was pared by 4 bases and J by 6 bases, with 14 bases between. CDR3 sequence reads: CASSPRDVENTIYF. CDR3 bases: TGTGCCAGCAGCCCCCGGGACGTAGAAAACACCATATATTTT.

The chain links TRBV9 to TRBJ1-3; the D is unclear. The CDR3 totals 15 residues. Germline CDR1 reads SGDLS; CDR2 reads YYNGEE. V was clipped by 4 bases and J by 4 bases, with 15 bases between them. The CDR3 spells CASSPTRAGGNTIYF. In DNA form, the CDR3 reads TGTGCCAGCAGCCCGACGAGGGCGGGCGGAAACACCATATATTTT.

This clone was detected a few times. The chain has TRBV7-9 and TRBJ2-2, with 8 nucleotides matching TRBD2. CDR1 and CDR2 from the germline V gene are SEHNR and FQNEAQ (reference sequence). V was pared by 4 bases and J by 5 bases, with 3 bases of the junction left unmatched. This CDR3 comprises 14 residues. CDR3 sequence: CASSSRGGTGELFF. The DNA for the CDR3 is TGTGCCAGCAGCTCCCGCGGGGGGACCGGGGAGCTGTTTTTT.

This rearrangement joins TRBV6-5 to TRBJ1-2; D gene unclear. Germline values: CDR1 MNHEY, CDR2 SVGAGI. The CDR3 has 14 amino acids. V was clipped by 6 bases and J by 7 bases, with 18 bases between them. DNA of the CDR3: TGTGCCAGCAGCCTCGACACCGGAGGTCGTGGCTACACCTTC. This translates into CASSLDTGGRGYTF.

The chain links TRBV5-4 to TRBJ2-5, with 8 bases that match TRBD1. Germline CDR1 reads SGHNT; CDR2 reads YYREEE (reference sequence). This CDR3 contains 15 residues. V was clipped by 3 bases and J by 1 base; unmatched bases: 5. CDR3 amino acids: CASSSAGTGQETQYF. Here the CDR3 DNA reads TGTGCCAGCAGCTCCGCCGGGACAGGCCAAGAGACCCAGTACTTC.

This chain connects TRBV7-3 to TRBJ2-1; possible D gene TRBD1, 5 bases. V lost 2 bases and J 4 bases, leaving 12 bases between the germline ends. CDR1 is SGHTA and CDR2 is FQGTGA in the germline V gene. This CDR3 comprises 15 residues. Here the CDR3 reads CASSLDLKGYNEQFF. CDR3 nucleotides: TGTGCCAGCAGCTTAGATCTTAAGGGGTACAATGAGCAGTTCTTC.

In this sample, this clone turned up once. The V and J genes are TRBV7-9 and TRBJ1-2; D is unresolved. The germline V gene encodes CDR1 SEHNR and CDR2 FQNEAQ (reference sequence). Trimming shortened V by 4 bases and J by 5 bases, and 17 bases separated the two germline ends. The CDR3 spans 15 residues. In DNA, the CDR3 is TGTGCCAGCAGCTCGTGGCAGGCCGGGTTATATGGCTACACCTTC. This sequence encodes CASSSWQAGLYGYTF.

Remarks on this clone: The junction and the germline gene differ at one end; a read error may be behind it. The chain employs TRBV7-7 and TRBJ2-3; perhaps TRBD1 as D (6 bases). Germline CDR1 is SSHAT and CDR2 is FNYEAQ (reference sequence). This CDR3 comprises 15 residues. The CDR3 nucleotides read TGTGCTAGCAGCTTACAGGGCCTAGGGACAGATACGCAGTATTTT. Residues: CASSLQGLGTDTQYF.